This TCR beta chain was identified in a study of breast tumors, draining lymph nodes, adjacent tissues. Study-level results: Tumor T cell lymph node origin was a supported hypothesis, not proven. Most tumor T cells seemingly derive from lymph node, then expand in tumor. Tumor repertoires ranked between lymph nodes and nontumor tissue in diversity, with V and J gene preferences.

This clonotype is medium-sized. The antigen remains unidentified. TCRdb fed the multiplex PCR reads into MiXCR, producing one record per CDR3 protein. Of around 13,000 distinct CDR3 sequences in the sample, roughly two thirds are singletons; the top ten hold about two fifths. The receptor's source is a female donor with breast cancer. Some clones in this sample may be carry-over from other donors' samples. Input material: tumor-adjacent breast tissue.

Here the CDR3 reads CSVEDREGLGTDTQYF. In DNA form, the CDR3 reads TGCAGCGTTGAAGATAGGGAGGGGCTTGGCACAGATACGCAGTATTTT. The chain links TRBV29-1 to TRBJ2-3; TRBD2 matches 7 bases. V lost 0 bases, J lost 1 base, and 7 bases stayed unmatched. There are 16 residues in the CDR3. Germline lookup yields CDR1 SQVTM and CDR2 ANQGSEA.